The table lists the clone carrying this TCR beta chain with a few counts. The TCR beta CDR3 regions underwent amplification using RNA transcripts as the source. When the TCR CDR3 underwent first-round RT-PCR, the HTBI primer set was used. Each CDR3 protein is one row after TCRdb ran MiXCR on the multiplex PCR reads. The sample consists of 390,000 or so distinct CDR3 sequences, roughly 15% of them appearing once. Disease duration was under 3 months in the ophthalmopathy patients, who also had a Clinical Activity Score of at least 3 and a NOSPECS grade of at least 4. Uncontrolled infections, other autoimmune diseases, pregnancy or lactation led to exclusion of patients. This record comes from a study of T cells in Graves' hyperthyroidism and ophthalmopathy. The CDR3 has 11 amino acids. Germline CDR1 is SQVTM and CDR2 is ANQGSEA. The V end lost 4 bases, the J end lost 4 bases, and 7 bases lay between the germline ends.

Sequenced material: blood. The V gene is TRBV29-1, the J gene TRBJ1-2, with unresolved D. The sequence derives from a man aged 18-30 years with Graves' ophthalmopathy. The DNA for the CDR3 is TGCAGCGTTGTCAGAAGCTATGGCTACACCTTC. The encoded protein is CSVVRSYGYTF.